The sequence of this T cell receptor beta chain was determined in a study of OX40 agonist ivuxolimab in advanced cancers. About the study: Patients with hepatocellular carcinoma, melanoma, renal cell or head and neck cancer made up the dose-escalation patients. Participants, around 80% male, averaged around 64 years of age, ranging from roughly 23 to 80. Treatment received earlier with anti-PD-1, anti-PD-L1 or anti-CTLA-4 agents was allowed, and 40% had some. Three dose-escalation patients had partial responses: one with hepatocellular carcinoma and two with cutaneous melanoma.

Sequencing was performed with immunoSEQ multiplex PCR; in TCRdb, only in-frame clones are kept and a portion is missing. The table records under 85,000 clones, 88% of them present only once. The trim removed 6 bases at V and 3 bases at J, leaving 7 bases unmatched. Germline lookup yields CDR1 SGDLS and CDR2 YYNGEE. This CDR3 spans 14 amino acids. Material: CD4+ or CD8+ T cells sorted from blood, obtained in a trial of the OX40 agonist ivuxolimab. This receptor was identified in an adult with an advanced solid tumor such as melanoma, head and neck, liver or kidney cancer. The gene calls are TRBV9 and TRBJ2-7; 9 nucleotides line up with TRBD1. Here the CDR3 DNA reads TGTGCCAGCACCCCGGGACAGGGTAACTACGAGCAGTACTTC. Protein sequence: CASTPGQGNYEQYF.